Listed here is a single TCR beta chain. Its specificity is not known. This specimen belongs to a study of identical twins. After template switching added a universal primer site, the resulting cDNA carried unique molecular identifiers. TCRdb called the 5' RACE reads again in MiXCR, with one record for every CDR3 protein. The table includes 200,000 to 300,000 distinct CDR3 sequences, about 10% detected once. V shed 1 base and J shed 5 bases, with 13 bases lying between them. CDR1 DFQATT and CDR2 SNEGSKA come from the germline V gene (reference sequence). CDR3 size: 14 residues. Study-wide results and limits: The conclusions drew on cross-sectional statistical analysis instead of tracking the same donors. Beta clonotypes that were abundant in cord blood contained fewer insertions, a pattern absent from memory repertoires.

This receptor was identified in a man aged 45-65 years in good health. The source material was memory T cells sorted from blood. This sequence joins TRBV20-1 and TRBJ2-3; TRBD1 might be the D (6 bases). CDR3 region: CSARGTEGRDTQYF. The CDR3 DNA sequence: TGCAGTGCTAGAGGGACAGAGGGAAGAGATACGCAGTATTTT.